This T cell receptor beta chain was found in a study of shared clonotypes between healthy human individuals. General study points: Clonotype sharing levels among donors were expected to vary with sequencing depth.

For each subset, genomic DNA was distributed in equal portions over several immunoSEQ plates. Per the original data handling: ImmunoSEQ output held junction-only sequences without quality scores, so filtering differed. The assay was immunoSEQ multiplex PCR, and TCRdb's table has in-frame clones only and misses some. Clonal size and the V and J genes are those of that table, whereas D and trimming came from the DNA. The table has a few million clones, about 92% seen once; the top ten hold 0.39%. CDR1 SGDLS and CDR2 YYNGEE come from the germline V gene. CDR3 length: 14 residues. V was shortened by 3 bases and J by 5 bases, with 12 bases between the two germline ends. This clone was observed once. The antigen remains undetermined.

This TCR was sampled from a man between 18 and 35 years old in good health. Some clones in this sample may be carry-over from other donors' samples. What was sequenced was naive CD4+ T cells from PBMCs. Subset defined: CD45RA+ positively selected. The chain uses TRBV9 and TRBJ2-1, with D hard to call. CDR3 residues: CASSASVPDNEQFF. The DNA for the CDR3 is TGTGCCAGCAGCGCCAGTGTTCCGGACAATGAGCAGTTCTTC.